The sample holds many counts of the clone carrying this TCR beta chain. Its antigen is still unknown. Germline V CDR1 and CDR2: MGHRA, YSYEKL. V trimming: 1 base; J trimming: 4 bases; junction bases outside the gene matches: 6. This CDR3 is 16 amino acids long. Investigators profiled TCR beta VDJ and CDR3 from genomic DNA template. One entry per CDR3 protein, called by TCRdb with MiXCR from the reads. The table lists under 200,000 distinct CDR3 sequences, roughly 47% of them singletons. This record belongs to a study of CD8+CD57+ T cells in acquired aplastic anemia. Background on the study: CD4+ cell libraries from healthy donors averaged approximately 9.9 million reads. Findings and caveats of the study: It was found that twenty-nine CD8+ CDR3 sequences were shared between patients and controls.

The source material was sorted CD4+, CD8+, or CD8+CD57+ T cells (not recorded which) from PBMCs. This sequence originates from a human donor in good health. The V gene is TRBV4-1, the J gene TRBJ1-5, with 8 nucleotides matching TRBD1. In nucleotides, the CDR3 is TGCGCCAGCAGCCAAGCCGGGACAGGCTTGAATCAGCCCCAGCATTTT. This gives the protein CASSQAGTGLNQPQHF.